A single sample is the source of the 30 T cell receptor beta chains below, sequenced in a study of shared clonotypes between healthy human individuals. Here immunoSEQ multiplex PCR was the method, and the copy in TCRdb shows in-frame clones only, minus some. The sample records roughly 2.4 million clones, approximately 96% being singletons. Input material: naive CD4+ T cells sorted from blood. Subset meaning: CD45RA+ positively selected. These receptors all come from a man between 18 and 35 years old in good health.

The rearrangement links TRBV7-2 to TRBJ2-7; no definite D call. The CDR3 has 16 amino acids. Per the germline V gene, CDR1 is SGHTA and CDR2 is FQGNSA. Between the trimmed V and J ends, which lost 4 bases and 1 base, there was a span of 17 bases. The CDR3 DNA is TGTGCCAGCAGCTCGAGCCCCGGTAAAGGGTCCTACGAGCAGTACTTC. It yields the protein CASSSSPGKGSYEQYF.

Only one count was recorded for this clone. This specimen includes other DNA sequences encoding the same CDR3. This chain's CDR3 is CATSRDPSYEQYF. The CDR3 DNA is TGTGCCACCAGCAGAGATCCGAGCTACGAGCAGTACTTC. V gene TRBV15 combines with J gene TRBJ2-7; no definite D call. The V gene lost 0 bases and the J gene lost 3 bases, with 6 bases spanning the gap. This CDR3 region has 13 residues. Per the germline V gene, CDR1 is LNHNV and CDR2 is YYDKDF (reference sequence).

V is TRBV25-1 and J is TRBJ1-1, with D uncertain. V was shortened by 4 bases and J by 5 bases, with 8 bases between the two germline ends. Germline V CDR1 and CDR2: MGHDK, SYGVNS. This CDR3 has 12 residues. The CDR3, as DNA: TGTGCCAGCAGTGGGGGTCTAACTGAAGCTTTCTTT. It encodes CASSGGLTEAFF.

This rearrangement joins TRBV4-3 to TRBJ2-7, with 10 bases that match TRBD2. Germline V CDR1 and CDR2: LGHNA, YSLEER. CDR3 length equals 15 residues. V trimming: 1 base; J trimming: 7 bases; junction bases outside the gene matches: 7. The CDR3 DNA is TGCGCCAGCAGCCAAGGAACAATAGCGGGAGGAGAGCAGTACTTC. Translating it yields CASSQGTIAGGEQYF.

V usage is TRBV9 and J usage is TRBJ2-3, with 12 bases lining up with TRBD2. CDR3 length equals 14 residues. With V trimmed by 5 bases and J by 7 bases, 5 bases remained unmatched. CDR1 and CDR2 (germline): SGDLS, YYNGEE. The CDR3 spells CASSLAGGKNTQYF. CDR3 nucleotide sequence: TGTGCCAGCAGTCTAGCGGGGGGGAAAAATACGCAGTATTTT.

V and J are TRBV28 and TRBJ1-5, with a tentative D call TRBD1 (6 bases). Trimming stripped 9 bases from V and 6 bases from J, with 15 bases between. CDR3 length: 13 amino acids. Germline V gene sequence: CDR1 MDHEN, CDR2 SYDVKM. Written as DNA, the CDR3 is TGTGCCAGTGGGGGGGGGCTAAGTCAGCCCCAGCATTTT. Its translation is CASGGGLSQPQHF.

This clone was seen just once. The chain's CDR3 is CASSYSPGGDIQYF. CDR3 bases: TGTGCCAGCAGTTACTCGCCAGGGGGAGACATTCAGTACTTC. The genes are TRBV6-5 and TRBJ2-4; 7 bases match TRBD1. After removal of 0 bases from V and 8 bases from J, the junction contained 4 bases not matched to a gene. The germline gives CDR1 MNHEY, CDR2 SVGAGI. The CDR3 totals 14 residues.

This rearrangement joins TRBV7-2 to TRBJ2-7; 7 positions agree with TRBD1. The length of the CDR3 is 14 residues. Trimming took 6 bases from V and 3 from J; bases not matched to a gene: 8. Germline CDR1 reads SGHTA; CDR2 reads FQGNSA. The CDR3 sequence: CASRKETGIYEQYF. The CDR3 DNA sequence: TGTGCCAGCAGGAAGGAGACAGGGATCTACGAGCAGTACTTC.

For this clone: Within the sample, other DNA sequences also encode this same CDR3. The rearrangement joins TRBV28 to TRBJ1-6; the D is unclear. Trimming removed 3 bases from V and 7 bases from J, with 4 bases in between. Germline lookup yields CDR1 MDHEN and CDR2 SYDVKM. The CDR3 covers 12 residues. The CDR3 reads CASSFLNSPLHF. The CDR3 DNA follows: TGTGCCAGCAGTTTCCTCAATTCACCCCTCCACTTT.

This clone was detected once. The rearrangement links TRBV5-4 to TRBJ2-3; D possibly corresponds to TRBD2 (6 bases). The V gene lost 4 bases and the J gene lost 0 bases, with 12 bases spanning the gap. Germline V gives CDR1 SGHNT, CDR2 YYREEE (reference sequence). CDR3 length: 15 residues. The DNA of the CDR3 is TGTGCCAGCAGCCGGGACTCTCCTAGCACAGATACGCAGTATTTT. It codes for CASSRDSPSTDTQYF.

V and J are TRBV5-6 and TRBJ2-4; 8 bases are a match to TRBD1. The germline gives CDR1 SGHDT, CDR2 YYEEEE. V dropped 1 base and J dropped 5; count of bases not matched to a gene: 8. The CDR3 extends over 16 amino acids. The CDR3 sequence is CASSLPGDRPQNIQYF. CDR3 coding DNA: TGTGCCAGCAGCTTGCCCGGGGACAGGCCCCAAAACATTCAGTACTTC.

The V call is TRBV25-1, the J call TRBJ2-7, with D possibly TRBD1 on 6 matching bases. Germline lookup yields CDR1 MGHDK and CDR2 SYGVNS. V lost 3 bases, J lost 0 bases, and 9 bases lay in between. CDR3 length: 14 amino acids. This chain's CDR3 is CASSETGPSYEQYF. The CDR3 nucleotides read TGTGCCAGCAGTGAGACAGGCCCCTCCTACGAGCAGTACTTC.

J is TRBJ1-2 and V is TRBV4-2; D possibly corresponds to TRBD1 (5 bases). V was cut by 8 bases and J by 2 bases, with 18 bases left in between. This CDR3 spans 15 amino acids. Germline loops: CDR1 LGHNA, CDR2 YNFKEQ. CDR3 residues: CASARGGLDNYGYTF. As DNA, the CDR3 is TGTGCCAGCGCGAGGGGAGGATTGGACAACTATGGCTACACCTTC.

This clone was found once. V usage is TRBV30 and J usage is TRBJ1-1; TRBD1 might be the D (5 bases). The CDR3 covers 14 residues. Trimming shortened V by 1 base and J by 4 bases, and 13 bases separated the two germline ends. Germline V gives CDR1 GTSNPN, CDR2 SVGIG (reference sequence). The CDR3 spells CAWSARRGSTEAFF. For the CDR3, the DNA is TGTGCCTGGAGTGCTCGAAGGGGAAGCACTGAAGCTTTCTTT.

The chain combines TRBV7-2 with TRBJ1-5; D is unresolved. V was pared by 0 bases and J by 4 bases, with 13 bases between. Germline V CDR1 and CDR2: SGHTA, FQGNSA. The CDR3 is made up of 16 amino acids. The DNA of the CDR3 is TGTGCCAGCAGCTTAGCTGGTTCGGTTCCAAATCAGCCCCAGCATTTT. It codes for CASSLAGSVPNQPQHF.

This chain uses TRBV29-1 with TRBJ2-1; 8 nucleotides agree with TRBD2. In germline, CDR1 is SQVTM, CDR2 ANQGSEA. The CDR3 sequence is 12 residues long. V lost 7 bases, J lost 6 bases, and 5 bases stayed unmatched. This chain's CDR3 is CSGGGPANEQFF. In nucleotides, the CDR3 is TGCAGCGGCGGGGGGCCCGCCAATGAGCAGTTCTTC.

V gene TRBV5-1 combines with J gene TRBJ2-2, with 8 bases matching TRBD1. The CDR3 spans 15 residues. V dropped 7 bases and J dropped 5; count of bases not matched to a gene: 10. Germline assignment: CDR1 SGHRS and CDR2 YFSETQ. The CDR3 DNA follows: TGCGCCAGCGTGCTGGGACAGGACGGTACCGGGGAGCTGTTTTTT. Amino acid sequence: CASVLGQDGTGELFF.

This clone was detected only once. Other DNA sequences in the sample encode the same CDR3. The V gene is TRBV5-1, the J gene TRBJ1-3; 8 bases align to TRBD1. CDR3 length: 15 residues. V lost 1 base and J lost 0; bases outside the gene matches: 0. CDR1 SGHRS and CDR2 YFSETQ come from the germline V gene. Here the CDR3 DNA reads TGCGCCAGCAGCTTGACAGGGGGCTCTGGAAACACCATATATTTT. The encoded protein is CASSLTGGSGNTIYF.

The chain joins TRBV6-8 to TRBJ2-3, with D perhaps matching TRBD2 (6 bases). The germline V gene has CDR1 MNHGY and CDR2 SAAAGT. V gave up 5 bases and J gave up 1 base, with 10 bases separating them. The CDR3 contains 14 residues. This chain's CDR3 is CASSLALGTDTQYF. As DNA, the CDR3 is TGTGCCAGCAGTCTAGCGTTGGGCACAGATACGCAGTATTTT.

The rearrangement uses TRBV6-1 and TRBJ1-5, with 7 bases fitting TRBD1. This CDR3 spans 15 amino acids. Germline loops: CDR1 MNHNS, CDR2 SASEGT. V shed 5 bases and J 5 bases; nucleotides not matched to a gene: 9. The DNA for the CDR3 is TGTGCCAGCAGTCCACAGGGGATACGGGATCAGCCCCAGCATTTT. This sequence encodes CASSPQGIRDQPQHF.

V gene TRBV5-1 combines with J gene TRBJ2-1; 11 positions match TRBD2. CDR1 and CDR2 (germline): SGHRS, YFSETQ. J was trimmed by 2 bases and V by 4 bases; bases with no gene match: 2. The CDR3 loop spans 15 amino acids. The CDR3 reads CASSVLAGAYNEQFF. The CDR3 DNA reads TGCGCCAGCAGCGTACTAGCGGGGGCCTACAATGAGCAGTTCTTC.

This clone came up once. As DNA, the CDR3 is TGTGCCAGCAGCGTAGTCGGCGGGGGGTCCCAAGAGACCCAGTACTTC. Translation: CASSVVGGGSQETQYF. The V gene is TRBV9, the J gene TRBJ2-5; 8 bases are shared with TRBD2. This CDR3 comprises 16 residues. V dropped 0 bases and J dropped 1; count of bases not matched to a gene: 5. Germline V CDR1 and CDR2: SGDLS, YYNGEE.

V gene TRBV9 combines with J gene TRBJ2-7, with 9 nucleotides matching TRBD1. V shed 0 bases and J 5 bases; nucleotides not matched to a gene: 3. The CDR3 has 14 amino acids. CDR1 and CDR2 from the germline V gene are SGDLS and YYNGEE. The CDR3 DNA sequence: TGTGCCAGCAGCGTAGAGGACAGGGGCCACGAGCAGTACTTC. Its protein is CASSVEDRGHEQYF.

This sequence joins TRBV7-9 and TRBJ1-1; D perhaps matches TRBD1 (6 bases). The CDR3 has 15 residues. Germline V gene data show CDR1 as SEHNR and CDR2 as FQNEAQ (reference sequence). V was trimmed by 4 bases and J by 1 base, leaving 13 bases between them. DNA for the CDR3: TGTGCCAGCAGCTCCGGACAGCATGCGAACACTGAAGCTTTCTTT. Translation: CASSSGQHANTEAFF.

The rearrangement uses TRBV30 and TRBJ1-2; no clear D. This CDR3 has 13 amino acids. Germline lookup yields CDR1 GTSNPN and CDR2 SVGIG (reference sequence). The V end was cut by 2 bases, the J end by 5 bases, with 12 bases between. CDR3 nucleotides: TGTGCCTGGAGTAGTGAAGGGAGGTATGGCTACACCTTC. Translated, it gives CAWSSEGRYGYTF.

V usage is TRBV7-6 and J usage is TRBJ1-1, with D tentatively TRBD1 (6 bases). The CDR3 consists of 14 residues. V was trimmed by 4 bases and J by 4 bases, leaving 13 bases between them. The germline V gene encodes CDR1 SGHVS and CDR2 FNYEAQ. CDR3 sequence: CASSSLQGPTEAFF. The CDR3 nucleotides are TGTGCCAGCAGCTCCTTACAGGGTCCCACTGAAGCTTTCTTT.

The chain uses TRBV6-6 and TRBJ2-7, with 8 bases that match TRBD1. Germline-derived CDR1 and CDR2 are MNHNY and SVGAGI (reference sequence). The CDR3 totals 14 residues. The ends lost 6 bases at V and 7 bases at J; junction bases unmatched: 11. CDR3 loop: CASSHRTGPGEQYF. CDR3 DNA sequence: TGTGCCAGCAGCCACCGGACAGGGCCGGGAGAGCAGTACTTC.

Note on this clone: In the same sample, other DNA sequences code for this CDR3. The gene calls are TRBV5-1 and TRBJ2-5; D is uncertain. The V and J ends lost 2 bases and 2 bases respectively, with 4 bases between them. Germline V gene lookup returns CDR1 SGHRS and CDR2 YFSETQ. The CDR3 is 12 amino acids. Here the CDR3 reads CASSFEQETQYF. CDR3 nucleotides: TGCGCCAGCAGCTTTGAACAAGAGACCCAGTACTTC.

The J gene is TRBJ1-5, the V gene TRBV30; TRBD1 agrees at 7 bases. The CDR3 is 13 amino acids. The J segment lost 4 bases and the V segment lost 5 bases, leaving 5 bases of the junction unmatched. The germline V gene encodes CDR1 GTSNPN and CDR2 SVGIG (reference sequence). The DNA of the CDR3 is TGTGCCTGGGCGGGACAGCCTAATCAGCCCCAGCATTTT. Protein sequence: CAWAGQPNQPQHF.

The CDR3 DNA sequence: TGCGCCAGCAGTGACCCGAGGGGGTCTAATGAAAAACTGTTTTTT. It specifies CASSDPRGSNEKLFF. The chain recombines TRBV10-2 with TRBJ1-4, with D maybe TRBD1 (6 bases). The V end was cut by 3 bases, the J end by 3 bases, with 11 bases between. The CDR3 runs to 15 residues. The germline CDR1 and CDR2 sequences are WSHSY and SAAADI.